A single sample gave rise to the 26 T cell receptor beta chains below, sequenced in a study of T cells in localized non-small cell lung cancer. Clones were read by immunoSEQ multiplex PCR, and TCRdb kept only the in-frame ones, dropping some. Of 20,000 to 25,000 clones in the sample, 89% are singletons; the top ten hold 22%. This sample comprised peripheral blood, obtained before any cancer treatment. All receptors derive from a man aged 40 to 69 with stage I squamous cell lung carcinoma.

The genes are TRBV6-5 and TRBJ2-7; tentative D call: TRBD2 (6 bases). V lost 5 bases and J 3 bases, leaving 14 bases between the germline ends. The CDR3 has 14 amino acids. Germline V lookup: CDR1 MNHEY, CDR2 SVGAGI. CDR3 sequence: CASSAVAGNYEQYF. The CDR3 DNA reads as TGTGCCAGCAGTGCGGTGGCGGGGAACTACGAGCAGTACTTC.

This clone was found once. This rearrangement joins TRBV21-1 to TRBJ1-2; TRBD1 is the table's D call, not checked against the DNA. TRBV21-1 counts as a pseudogene. The CDR3 is made up of 22 amino acids. As DNA, the CDR3 is TGTGCCAGCAGCAAAGAGAAAGGATTGGGGGCATCCACCCCAAACTCCAACTATGGCTACACCTTC. It encodes CASSKEKGLGASTPNSNYGYTF.

V gene TRBV4-3 combines with J gene TRBJ1-4, with TRBD1 matching 10 bases. The V gene's germline CDR1 is LGHNA and CDR2 YSLEER. This CDR3 is 15 amino acids long. V was clipped by 4 bases and J by 8 bases; unmatched bases: 7. This chain's CDR3 is CASSLVGTGDEKLFF. CDR3 coding DNA: TGCGCCAGCAGCCTAGTCGGGACAGGGGACGAAAAACTGTTTTTT.

The rearrangement uses TRBV6-5 and TRBJ2-2; no definite D call. CDR3 length: 12 amino acids. The V and J ends lost 5 bases and 5 bases respectively, with 6 bases between them. Germline V gene sequence: CDR1 MNHEY, CDR2 SVGAGI. The CDR3 reads CASSAETGELFF. CDR3 nucleotides: TGTGCCAGCAGTGCGGAGACCGGGGAGCTGTTTTTT.

This clone was detected once. The J gene is TRBJ1-1, the V gene TRBV7-9; D might be TRBD1 (5 bases). This CDR3 has 15 amino acids. Germline V gene data show CDR1 as SEHNR and CDR2 as FQNEAQ (reference sequence). V gave up 0 bases and J gave up 6 bases, with 14 bases separating them. As DNA, the CDR3 is TGTGCCAGCAGCTTAGCAAGGACGGGGGAGCCTGAAGCTTTCTTT. This encodes CASSLARTGEPEAFF.

This chain links TRBV9 with TRBJ2-6; D remains ambiguous. Trimming left V 5 bases short and J 3 bases short, with 6 bases between. Germline V gene lookup returns CDR1 SGDLS and CDR2 YYNGEE. This CDR3 region has 13 residues. CDR3 residues: CASSTVGANVLTF. The CDR3 DNA sequence: TGTGCCAGCAGTACGGTTGGGGCCAACGTCCTGACTTTC.

V gene TRBV29-1 combines with J gene TRBJ1-1, with 7 positions matching TRBD1. V was pared by 3 bases and J by 3 bases, with 10 bases of the junction left unmatched. Germline loops: CDR1 SQVTM, CDR2 ANQGSEA. The CDR3 covers 15 residues. The chain's CDR3 is CSVDHRTGEDTEAFF. In DNA form, the CDR3 reads TGCAGCGTTGATCATCGGACAGGTGAAGACACTGAAGCTTTCTTT. Full variable domain (rest looked up from reference TRBV29-1 and TRBJ1-1): SAVISQKPSRDICQRGTSLTIQCQVDSQVTMMFWYRQQPGQSLTLIATANQGSEATYESGFVIDKFPISRPNLTFSTLTVSNMSPEDSSIYLCSVDHRTGEDTEAFFGQGTRLTVV.

This sequence joins TRBV28 and TRBJ1-1, with D uncertain. Trimming left V 7 bases short and J 5 bases short, with 17 bases between. CDR3 length: 14 residues. CDR1 is MDHEN, CDR2 SYDVKM, per germline. CDR3 sequence (DNA): TGTGCCAGCACCGAGGGTTTTCCAAAGACTGAAGCTTTCTTT. As protein: CASTEGFPKTEAFF.

The V and J genes are TRBV5-4 and TRBJ1-2; possible D gene TRBD1, 5 bases. V dropped 7 bases and J dropped 3 bases, with 19 bases sitting between them. Germline values: CDR1 SGHNT, CDR2 YYREEE (reference sequence). CDR3 size: 15 residues. The CDR3 nucleotides read TGTGCCAGCGGTGACCCGGGGACCCCACACTATGGCTACACCTTC. Its protein is CASGDPGTPHYGYTF.

This sequence joins TRBV5-8 and TRBJ2-2; no clear D gene. V gave up 2 bases and J gave up 0 bases, with 8 bases separating them. CDR1 SGHTS and CDR2 YDEGEE come from the germline V gene. The length of the CDR3 is 15 residues. CDR3 coding DNA: TGTGCCAGCAGCTTTAGTCTACCGAACACCGGGGAGCTGTTTTTT. It yields the protein CASSFSLPNTGELFF.

V and J are TRBV4-1 and TRBJ2-1; no definite D call. Germline CDR1 is MGHRA and CDR2 is YSYEKL. Deletions cut 3 bases from V and 8 bases from J, with 14 bases between. There are 14 residues in the CDR3. This chain's CDR3 is CASSQGTLLDEQFF. In DNA form, the CDR3 reads TGCGCCAGCAGCCAGGGCACCCTCCTGGATGAGCAGTTCTTC.

J is TRBJ1-6 and V is TRBV9, with a tentative D call TRBD1 (6 bases). Per germline, CDR1 SGDLS and CDR2 YYNGEE. This CDR3 has 15 amino acids. Between the trimmed V and J ends, which lost 0 bases and 3 bases, there was a span of 7 bases. CDR3 residues: CASSVAGDYNSPLHF. The CDR3 DNA reads TGTGCCAGCAGCGTAGCAGGGGACTATAATTCACCCCTCCACTTT.

This chain joins TRBV19 and TRBJ1-5, with D possibly being TRBD1 (6 bases). CDR1 is LNHDA, CDR2 SQIVND, per germline (reference sequence). The CDR3 loop spans 15 amino acids. Between the trimmed V and J ends, which lost 6 bases and 7 bases, there was a span of 19 bases. This chain's CDR3 is CASRGGHQTGQPQHF. The CDR3 DNA reads TGTGCCAGTAGAGGGGGACATCAAACGGGACAGCCCCAGCATTTT.

The V call is TRBV18, the J call TRBJ2-3; a weak D match, TRBD1 (6 bases). Looked up from germline, CDR1 is KGHSH and CDR2 is LQKENI. V was clipped by 2 bases and J by 0 bases, with 15 bases between them. CDR3 length: 17 residues. In DNA form, the CDR3 reads TGTGCCAGCTCACCAAAGGGGGTCCCCACTAGCACAGATACGCAGTATTTT. This codes for CASSPKGVPTSTDTQYF.

This clone has just one count. This chain joins TRBV30 and TRBJ1-2, with D uncertain. CDR3 length: 14 residues. V was shortened by 4 bases and J by 10 bases, with 22 bases between the two germline ends. CDR1 and CDR2 from the germline V gene are GTSNPN and SVGIG (reference sequence). Written as DNA, the CDR3 is TGTGCCTGGAAAGAAAGGACCCCTCGGAAAGACTACACCTTC. Translation gives CAWKERTPRKDYTF.

J is TRBJ2-5 and V is TRBV5-5; 7 bases match TRBD2. The germline gives CDR1 SGHKS, CDR2 YYEKEE (reference sequence). The CDR3 is made up of 15 amino acids. V dropped 4 bases and J dropped 4; count of bases not matched to a gene: 10. The CDR3 bases are TGTGCCAGCAGCGGCGGACTAGGAAATGCAGAGACCCAGTACTTC. It encodes CASSGGLGNAETQYF.

J is TRBJ1-2 and V is TRBV19; D perhaps matches TRBD1 (5 bases). V was shortened by 4 bases and J by 4 bases, with 19 bases between the two germline ends. Germline V lookup: CDR1 LNHDA, CDR2 SQIVND (reference sequence). The CDR3 loop spans 16 amino acids. The CDR3 bases are TGTGCCAGTAGTACAGATGGGACGGAGCTTGGCTATGGCTACACCTTC. Amino acids: CASSTDGTELGYGYTF. The entire variable domain, with the rest obtained from reference TRBV19 and TRBJ1-2, is as follows: DGGITQSPKYLFRKEGQNVTLSCEQNLNHDAMYWYRQDPGQGLRLIYYSQIVNDFQKGDIAEGYSVSREKKESFPLTVTSAQKNPTAFYLCASSTDGTELGYGYTFGSGTRLTVV.

The chain couples TRBV19 to TRBJ2-7, with D possibly being TRBD1 or TRBD2 (6 bases each). Trimming removed 5 bases from V and 2 bases from J, with 13 bases in between. Looked up from germline, CDR1 is LNHDA and CDR2 is SQIVND (reference sequence). The CDR3 runs 14 residues. CDR3 protein: CASSVSGATYEQYF. The CDR3 DNA sequence: TGTGCCAGTAGTGTCTCGGGGGCAACCTACGAGCAGTACTTC. The whole variable domain, remainder taken from reference TRBV19 and TRBJ2-7, is DGGITQSPKYLFRKEGQNVTLSCEQNLNHDAMYWYRQDPGQGLRLIYYSQIVNDFQKGDIAEGYSVSREKKESFPLTVTSAQKNPTAFYLCASSVSGATYEQYFGPGTRLTVT.

This clone was seen a handful of times. The chain is built from TRBV5-5 and TRBJ2-7; D is possibly TRBD1 (6 bases). Trimming removed 0 bases from V and 3 bases from J, with 10 bases in between. The CDR3 runs 14 residues. Germline V gives CDR1 SGHKS, CDR2 YYEKEE (reference sequence). CDR3 sequence reads: CASSLGRGYYEQYF. In DNA, the CDR3 is TGTGCCAGCAGCTTGGGCAGGGGCTACTACGAGCAGTACTTC.

This clone was seen just once. The rearrangement links TRBV6-5 to TRBJ2-2; 7 nucleotides align to TRBD2. CDR1 and CDR2 (germline): MNHEY, SVGAGI. The V and J ends lost 6 bases and 1 base, in that order; junction bases with no gene match: 2. The CDR3 totals 14 residues. Here the CDR3 reads CASRWGGNTGELFF. Written as DNA, the CDR3 is TGTGCCAGCAGGTGGGGGGGGAACACCGGGGAGCTGTTTTTT.

This clone was seen more than once but under ten times. The chain has TRBV7-2 and TRBJ2-6; TRBD2 might be the D (7 bases). Trimming stripped 7 bases from V and 0 bases from J, with 13 bases between. Germline CDR1 is SGHTA and CDR2 is FQGNSA. This CDR3 is 16 amino acids long. This chain's CDR3 is CASTRGALSGANVLTF. CDR3 coding DNA: TGTGCCAGCACCCGGGGGGCCCTCTCTGGGGCCAACGTCCTGACTTTC.

The V and J genes are TRBV7-9 and TRBJ1-2; D not resolved. The length of the CDR3 is 17 residues. The V and J ends lost 1 base and 3 bases respectively, with 18 bases between them. The germline V gene has CDR1 SEHNR and CDR2 FQNEAQ (reference sequence). CDR3 loop: CASSLGTGHPGHYGYTF. DNA for the CDR3: TGTGCCAGCAGCTTAGGAACCGGCCACCCTGGCCACTATGGCTACACCTTC.

This clone was seen only a few times. The gene calls are TRBV7-8 and TRBJ1-1; no reliable D call. V was cut by 2 bases and J by 0 bases, with 7 bases left in between. CDR1 and CDR2 from the germline V gene are SGHVS and FQNEAQ. The CDR3 runs to 14 residues. The CDR3 here is CASSLTVMNTEAFF. Written as DNA, the CDR3 is TGTGCCAGCAGCTTAACAGTAATGAACACTGAAGCTTTCTTT.

The chain uses TRBV5-4 and TRBJ1-2; TRBD1 is a possible D gene (5 bases). CDR1 and CDR2 from the germline V gene are SGHNT and YYREEE (reference sequence). There are 12 residues in the CDR3. V was shortened by 2 bases and J by 8 bases, with 10 bases between the two germline ends. For the CDR3, the DNA is TGTGCCAGCAGCTTCGGGACGGGGGGCTACACCTTC. Its protein product is CASSFGTGGYTF.

V gene TRBV7-2 combines with J gene TRBJ1-1; possible D gene TRBD1, 5 bases. The CDR3 has 14 amino acids. Trimming pared 0 bases from V and 6 bases from J, leaving 11 bases between. Germline V gives CDR1 SGHTA, CDR2 FQGNSA. The CDR3 loop is CASSLARGTPEAFF. The CDR3 DNA reads TGTGCCAGCAGCTTAGCGCGGGGGACTCCTGAAGCTTTCTTT.

The chain joins TRBV6-5 to TRBJ2-7; the D gene could be TRBD1 or TRBD2 (5 bases each). With 0 bases removed from V and 0 bases from J, the gap between germline ends came to 12 bases. CDR1 is MNHEY, CDR2 SVGAGI, per germline. The CDR3 loop spans 16 amino acids. The CDR3 protein is CASSYSGGLSSYEQYF. As DNA, the CDR3 is TGTGCCAGCAGTTACTCTGGGGGATTGAGCTCCTACGAGCAGTACTTC.